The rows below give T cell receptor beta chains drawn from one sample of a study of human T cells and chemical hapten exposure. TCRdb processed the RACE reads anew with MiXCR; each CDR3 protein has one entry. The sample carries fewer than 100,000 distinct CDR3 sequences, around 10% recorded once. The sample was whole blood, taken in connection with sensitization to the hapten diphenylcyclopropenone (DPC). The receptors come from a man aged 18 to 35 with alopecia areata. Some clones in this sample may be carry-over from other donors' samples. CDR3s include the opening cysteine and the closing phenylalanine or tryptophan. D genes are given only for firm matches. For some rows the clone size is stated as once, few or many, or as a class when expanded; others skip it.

DNA: TGTGCCAGCAGCTCAGGGACGGAGAACACTGAAGCTTTCTTT
CDR3: CASSSGTENTEAFF
V: TRBV11-1
D: .
J: TRBJ1-1
size: .

DNA: TGCAGTGCTAGGGGACATAGATTGGATCAGCCCCAGCATTTT
CDR3: CSARGHRLDQPQHF
V: TRBV20-1
D: .
J: TRBJ1-5
size: few

DNA: TGTGCCAGCAGTTTAGGGCAGGGGTATTCACCCCTCCACTTT
CDR3: CASSLGQGYSPLHF
V: TRBV12-3/TRBV12-4
D: .
J: TRBJ1-6
size: few

DNA: TGTGCCAGCAGCCACATAAATGGGTCTGGGGTTTCCGGGGCCAACGTCCTGACTTTC
CDR3: CASSHINGSGVSGANVLTF
V: TRBV4-2
D: .
J: TRBJ2-6
size: few

DNA: TGTGCCAGCAGGGCTTGGGGGACCTACAATGAGCAGTTCTTC
CDR3: CASRAWGTYNEQFF
V: TRBV7-9
D: .
J: TRBJ2-1
size: many

DNA: TGTGCTAGTGGTTTGGGCCCGACGCAGTATTTT
CDR3: CASGLGPTQYF
V: TRBV12-5
D: .
J: TRBJ2-3
size: many

DNA: TGTGCCAGCAGGATCACCGGGACTGGCTACAATGAGCAGTTCTTC
CDR3: CASRITGTGYNEQFF
V: TRBV6-5
D: .
J: TRBJ2-1
size: many

DNA: TGCGCCAGCAGCTGGGATTGGAGCTATGGCTACACCTTC
CDR3: CASSWDWSYGYTF
V: TRBV5-1
D: .
J: TRBJ1-2
size: few

DNA: TGTGCCAGCTCACCAGGTACCCATCAGCCCCAGCATTTT
CDR3: CASSPGTHQPQHF
V: TRBV18
D: .
J: TRBJ1-5
size: few

DNA: TGTGCCAGCAGCTCTGAGCGGGAGACCCAGTACTTC
CDR3: CASSSERETQYF
V: TRBV7-6
D: .
J: TRBJ2-5
size: .

DNA: TGTGCCAGCAGCAAAGTGCGGGGCTCTGGCGATGAGCAGTTCTTC
CDR3: CASSKVRGSGDEQFF
V: TRBV7-2
D: .
J: TRBJ2-1
size: few

DNA: TGTGCCAGCAGTTTAGAACAAGATGGCTACACCTTC
CDR3: CASSLEQDGYTF
V: TRBV12-3/TRBV12-4
D: .
J: TRBJ1-2
size: few

DNA: TGCAGTGCTAGAGATCCTGGGGTCACAGGCCGTTCTGGAAACACCATATATTTT
CDR3: CSARDPGVTGRSGNTIYF
V: TRBV20-1
D: .
J: TRBJ1-3
size: few

DNA: TGTGCCAGCAGCTTGCCCCAGAACACCGGGGAGCTGTTTTTT
CDR3: CASSLPQNTGELFF
V: TRBV5-6
D: .
J: TRBJ2-2
size: .

DNA: TGTGCCAGCAGTTACTCGTGGGCAGGGGGCCACACCGGGGAGCTGTTTTTT
CDR3: CASSYSWAGGHTGELFF
V: TRBV6-5
D: TRBD1
J: TRBJ2-2
size: many

DNA: TGTGCCAGCAGCCCACGCAGGGGGAGCGAGACCCAGTACTTC
CDR3: CASSPRRGSETQYF
V: TRBV7-8
D: TRBD1
J: TRBJ2-5
size: few